The 20 T cell receptor beta chains in this list originate from one sample, sequenced in a study of T cell clonality in common variable immunodeficiency (dated by TCRdb to 2014 to 2015). The library came from the immunoSEQ multiplex PCR assay. TCRdb's version of the immuneACCESS table is confined to in-frame rearrangements and falls short of the full clone set. An unresolved V gene accounts for under half of the shortfall where checked; the remainder is of unknown origin. For this sample, about 43,000 clones are listed, none of them singletons. Of the sample, 2.1% is held by the ten largest clones. The specimen was peripheral blood mononuclear cells. The receptors were sampled from a person between 18 and 75 years old in good health.

The table lists this clone with many counts. The CDR3 is cut off 3 residues early in the read; its end comes from the germline J gene. The gene calls are TRBV6-2 or TRBV6-3 and TRBJ1-2; the D is unclear. With 5 bases removed from V and 4 bases from J, the gap between germline ends came to 17 bases. The germline V gene has CDR1 MNHEY and CDR2 SVGEGT. The CDR3 is 15 amino acids. The sequenced part of the CDR3 DNA is TGTGCCAGCAGTACCCGTTACGGGTCGTCCTATGGC. As protein: CASSTRYGSSYG. The full CDR3 protein reads CASSTRYGSSYGYTF.

This clone was counted at least ten times. Read data end 3 residues before the CDR3 end; the end is taken from the germline J gene. This sequence joins TRBV5-4 and TRBJ1-1; 10 bases align to TRBD1. From germline, CDR1 is SGHNT and CDR2 YYREEE (reference sequence). This CDR3 is 13 amino acids long. Germline trimming cut 4 bases from V and 7 bases from J; bases unmatched to any gene: 4. CDR3 loop: CASSTTGGYEAFF. CDR3 DNA, as far as it was read: TGTGCCAGCAGCACGACAGGGGGCTATGAA.

Details on this clone: A single base separates this from a much larger clone, so it may be a read error. The read terminates 3 residues ahead of where the CDR3 ends, so the germline J gene completes it. At the DNA level, this CDR3 is encoded by other sequences in the same sample as well. The chain has TRBV6-2 or TRBV6-3 and TRBJ1-1, with D possibly matching TRBD1 (6 bases). Germline V gene data show CDR1 as MNHEY and CDR2 as SVGEGT. This CDR3 spans 15 amino acids. The CDR3 DNA, read in part, is TGTGCCAGCAGTTATGCGGGGGCATCGGTCACTGAG. It encodes CASSYAGASVTE. The whole CDR3 protein is CASSYAGASVTEAFF.

The table lists this clone with many counts. The read terminates 3 residues before the CDR3 end, so the remaining end is supplied by the germline J gene. The chain recombines TRBV20-1 with TRBJ1-1; D possibly corresponds to TRBD1 (6 bases). Germline CDR1 reads DFQATT; CDR2 reads SNEGSKA (reference sequence). There are 14 residues in the CDR3. The V gene lost 6 bases and the J gene lost 1 base, with 15 bases spanning the gap. The DNA read from the CDR3 is TGCAGTGCCTACTCCACAGGGTGGAACACTGAA. Residues: CSAYSTGWNTE. Given in full, the CDR3 is CSAYSTGWNTEAFF.

This clone occurred many times. The CDR3: CASSLADFTDTQYF. The DNA read from the CDR3 is TGTGCCAGCAGCTTAGCGGACTTTACAGATACG. The chain combines TRBV7-2 with TRBJ2-3; maybe TRBD2 (5 bases). The read stops 3 residues short of the end of the CDR3; the missing end is completed from the germline J gene. V dropped 0 bases and J dropped 3 bases, with 7 bases sitting between them. CDR1 and CDR2 (germline): SGHTA, FQGNSA. The CDR3 totals 14 residues.

This clone was observed a handful of times. The CDR3 goes on 3 residues after the read ends, and that part is filled in from the germline J gene. V usage is TRBV19 and J usage is TRBJ1-2, with D uncertain. CDR1 and CDR2 (germline): LNHDA, SQIVND (reference sequence). The CDR3 covers 12 residues. Trimming removed 4 bases from V and 4 bases from J, with 7 bases in between. The CDR3 is CASSRTGYGYTF. Partial CDR3 DNA: TGTGCCAGTAGTAGAACGGGCTATGGC.

This clone was recorded many times. The read ends 3 residues shy of where the CDR3 ends; the end is completed using the germline J gene. This sequence joins TRBV19 and TRBJ2-4; D possibly corresponds to TRBD1 (7 bases). Between the trimmed V and J ends, which lost 6 bases and 1 base, there was a span of 16 bases. This CDR3 is built from 16 residues. Germline CDR1 and CDR2: LNHDA and SQIVND (reference sequence). Incomplete CDR3 DNA: TGTGCCAGTAGGAAAATACAGGGGACTGCCAAAAACATT. Translating it yields CASRKIQGTAKNI. The entire CDR3 reads CASRKIQGTAKNIQYF.

This clone was seen many times. The sequenced fragment ends 3 residues before the CDR3 boundary, so the rest is inferred from the germline J gene. The rearrangement uses TRBV19 and TRBJ1-2, with 8 bases fitting TRBD1. From germline, CDR1 is LNHDA and CDR2 SQIVND (reference sequence). The junction had 4 bases not matched to a gene; V was cut back by 6 bases and J by 4 bases. This CDR3 has 13 residues. CDR3 region: CASSGQGSYGYTF. The part of the CDR3 DNA that was read is TGTGCCAGTAGCGGACAGGGTAGCTATGGC.

This clone appeared many times. The read falls 3 residues short of the CDR3 end, and the missing part is taken from the germline J gene. The gene calls are TRBV4-1 and TRBJ1-4, with D tentatively TRBD1 (6 bases). CDR1 is MGHRA and CDR2 is YSYEKL in the germline V gene. Trimming took off 4 bases at V and 5 bases at J, with 14 bases between the two ends. The CDR3 is 15 amino acids. The CDR3: CASSRRTASNEKLFF. The covered CDR3 bases are TGCGCCAGCAGCCGCCGGACAGCCTCAAATGAAAAA.

This clone has at least ten counts. Read data end 3 residues before the CDR3 end; the end is taken from the germline J gene. J is TRBJ2-5 and V is TRBV20-1, with 14 bases identical to TRBD2. The trim removed 3 bases at V and 5 bases at J, leaving 5 bases unmatched. Germline values: CDR1 DFQATT, CDR2 SNEGSKA (reference sequence). The CDR3 contains 15 residues. The covered CDR3 bases are TGCAGTGCTAGTAGGACTAGCGGGGGGCGGGAGACC. Its protein is CSASRTSGGRET. The full CDR3 protein reads CSASRTSGGRETQYF.

This clone was picked up many times. The read gets to within 3 residues of the CDR3 end, and the germline J gene fills in the rest. The same CDR3 arises from other DNA sequences in this sample as well. The chain uses TRBV6-1 and TRBJ2-5, with 12 bases matching TRBD2. The CDR3 spans 15 residues. Germline V gene lookup returns CDR1 MNHNS and CDR2 SASEGT. The J segment lost 4 bases and the V segment lost 2 bases, leaving 2 bases of the junction unmatched. Partial CDR3 DNA: TGTGCCAGCAGTGAACTAGCGGGAGGGCCAGAGACC. Translating it yields CASSELAGGPET. The full CDR3 sequence reads CASSELAGGPETQYF.

This clone was recorded at least ten times. The CDR3 DNA, read in part, is TGTGCCAGCAGCTTGGAGGGTCCATATGGC. Amino acids: CASSLEGPYG. The entire CDR3 is CASSLEGPYGYTF. This rearrangement joins TRBV5-6 to TRBJ1-2; D remains ambiguous. The sequenced fragment ends 3 residues before the CDR3 boundary, so the rest is inferred from the germline J gene. Germline lookup yields CDR1 SGHDT and CDR2 YYEEEE. The V end was cut by 0 bases, the J end by 5 bases, with 8 bases between. The CDR3 runs 13 residues.

This clone was counted many times. With the read ending 3 residues before the CDR3 end, the germline J gene is used to fill in that end. The chain links TRBV5-1 to TRBJ2-3, with 9 bases matching TRBD1. The trim removed 4 bases at V and 1 base at J, leaving 4 bases unmatched. The CDR3 extends over 15 amino acids. Germline loops: CDR1 SGHRS, CDR2 YFSETQ. The CDR3 bases that were read are TGCGCCAGCAGCCGGACAGGGGTTGGCACAGATACG. Its protein is CASSRTGVGTDT. The CDR3 in full is CASSRTGVGTDTQYF.

This clone has at least ten counts. The CDR3 end is not reached by the read, which stops 3 residues before it; the germline J gene fills it in. This chain connects TRBV7-2 to TRBJ1-1, with D maybe TRBD1 (5 bases). The germline CDR1 and CDR2 sequences are SGHTA and FQGNSA. This CDR3 is 13 amino acids long. Trimming removed 6 bases at V and 1 base at J, with 9 bases between. The DNA read from the CDR3 is TGTGCCAGCAGTCTACAGGCGAACACTGAA. Translation gives CASSLQANTE. The entire CDR3 is CASSLQANTEAFF.

This clone was observed many times. An end of the junction differs from the germline gene, which may be a read error. Coverage ceases 3 residues before the CDR3 finishes, and the germline J gene fills in the end. The chain uses TRBV4-2 and TRBJ1-2; D is possibly TRBD1 (6 bases). In germline, CDR1 is LGHNA, CDR2 YNFKEQ. CDR3 length: 16 amino acids. Partial CDR3 DNA: TGCGCCAGCAGCCAAGGCCCCATCCCCCGGGACACCGGC. The encoded protein is CASSQGPIPRDTG. The full-length CDR3 reads as CASSQGPIPRDTGYTF.

Ten or more counts support this clone. The CDR3 end is not reached by the read, which stops 3 residues before it; the germline J gene fills it in. V usage is TRBV5-4 and J usage is TRBJ2-3; TRBD2 aligns across 10 bases. After removal of 4 bases from V and 5 bases from J, the junction contained 4 bases not matched to a gene. Looked up from germline, CDR1 is SGHNT and CDR2 is YYREEE (reference sequence). The CDR3 spans 14 residues. The CDR3 protein is CASSRAGGQDTQYF. CDR3 DNA (partial): TGTGCCAGCAGCAGAGCGGGGGGGCAAGATACG.

This clone was recorded many times. The read ends 3 residues shy of where the CDR3 ends; the end is completed using the germline J gene. This chain joins TRBV7-8 and TRBJ2-7; tentative D call: TRBD1 (6 bases). Germline CDR1 SGHVS, CDR2 FQNEAQ. With 5 bases removed from V and 1 base from J, the gap between germline ends came to 15 bases. This CDR3 has 15 residues. Incomplete CDR3 DNA: TGTGCCAGCAGCCCCAATGACAGGATTTCCTACGAG. Translating gives CASSPNDRISYE. The entire CDR3 protein reads CASSPNDRISYEQYF. The full variable domain, rest sourced from reference TRBV7-8 and TRBJ2-7, is GAGVSQSPRYKVAKRGQDVALRCDPISGHVSLFWYQQALGQGPEFLTYFQNEAQLDKSGLPSDRFFAERPEGSVSTLKIQRTQQEDSAVYLCASSPNDRISYEQYFGPGTRLTVT.

Regarding this clone: Sequencing ends 3 residues short of the CDR3 end; the germline J gene provides the rest. This rearrangement joins TRBV7-9 to TRBJ1-2, with TRBD1 identical over 9 bases. This CDR3 is built from 15 residues. Per germline, CDR1 SEHNR and CDR2 FQNEAQ (reference sequence). CDR3 amino acids: CASSLEGDRANDYTF. The CDR3 DNA, read in part, is TGTGCCAGCAGCTTAGAAGGGGACAGGGCTAATGAC.

There are many counts of this clone. The read halts 3 residues ahead of the CDR3 end, with the missing end drawn from the germline J gene. This chain joins TRBV5-1 and TRBJ2-3; D gene uncertain. With 0 bases removed from V and 1 base from J, the gap between germline ends came to 12 bases. This CDR3 has 16 amino acids. From germline, CDR1 is SGHRS and CDR2 YFSETQ. This chain's CDR3 is CASSLAPGLGTDTQYF. The DNA read from the CDR3 is TGCGCCAGCAGCTTGGCCCCCGGTTTGGGCACAGATACG.

This clone was recorded many times. The observed sequence ends 3 residues before the CDR3 terminus, with the missing tail filled in from the germline J gene. The genes are TRBV9 and TRBJ2-5, with a weak D call TRBD2 (5 bases). CDR1 and CDR2 from the germline V gene are SGDLS and YYNGEE. With 0 bases removed from V and 5 bases from J, the gap between germline ends came to 14 bases. The CDR3 is 15 residues long. Incomplete CDR3 DNA: TGTGCCAGCAGCGTAGATCCAGCGGAGAGGGAGACC. The encoded protein is CASSVDPAERET. The complete CDR3 protein is CASSVDPAERETQYF.